This T cell receptor beta chain was identified during a study of blood T cell repertoires in COVID-19. The assay was immunoSEQ multiplex PCR, and TCRdb's table has in-frame clones only and misses some. Of approximately 26,000 clones detected, roughly 84% appear once; the ten largest clones hold 30% to 40%. The CDR3 is made up of 15 amino acids. Per the germline V gene, CDR1 is LNHDA and CDR2 is SQIVND (reference sequence). V trimming: 6 bases; J trimming: 7 bases; junction bases outside the gene matches: 11. This clone was counted a few times. The clonotype was recovered from a human donor in a cohort sampled during active COVID-19. The chain has TRBV19 and TRBJ2-1; TRBD1 matches 8 bases. The specimen was peripheral blood. Here the CDR3 DNA reads TGTGCCAGTAGCAGGGGGACAGGTAGGCGTAATGAGCAGTTCTTC. Amino acid sequence: CASSRGTGRRNEQFF.